This T cell receptor beta chain stems from a study of T cells after yellow fever vaccination. CDR3 length: 17 amino acids. Per the germline V gene, CDR1 is SEHNR and CDR2 is FQNEAQ (reference sequence). Between the trimmed V and J ends, which lost 5 bases and 0 bases, there was a span of 19 bases. One entry per CDR3 protein, called by TCRdb with MiXCR from the 5' RACE reads. The profile shows approximately 550,000 distinct CDR3 sequences, 15% to 20% of them singletons. This receptor was obtained from a man aged 25-45 years who received the YFV17D yellow fever vaccine. The rearrangement uses TRBV7-9 and TRBJ2-5; no clear D gene. The sequencing here drew on PBMCs, taken 15 days after the yellow fever booster vaccination. This CDR3 reads CASSPPRSQRYQETQYF. The DNA of the CDR3 is TGTGCCAGCAGCCCCCCCAGGAGTCAGCGATACCAAGAGACCCAGTACTTC.